This TCR beta chain was observed in a study of post-analysis software for immune sequencing data. The study, taken as a whole, reports: Significantly lower normalized Chao1 diversity was found in patients with multiple sclerosis relative to controls. Samples prepared in the same batch strongly co-clustered by F measure.

This clonotype was seen more than once but under ten times. Its antigen is currently unknown. TCR beta libraries were prepared from cDNA with unique molecular identifiers. TCRdb re-called the PCR reads through MiXCR, storing one row per CDR3 protein. This table has more than 500,000 distinct CDR3 sequences, about a third appearing once. Material: blood. This clonotype was sampled from a girl aged 2 to 17 with multiple sclerosis.

CDR3 amino acids: CASSLRTGRDTGELFF. The CDR3 coding sequence is TGTGCCAGCAGCTTGCGGACAGGGAGGGACACCGGGGAGCTGTTTTTT. The V gene is TRBV21-1, the J gene TRBJ2-2; TRBD1 was called by the table and not checked on the DNA. TRBV21-1 is marked as a pseudogene. The CDR3 has 16 residues.